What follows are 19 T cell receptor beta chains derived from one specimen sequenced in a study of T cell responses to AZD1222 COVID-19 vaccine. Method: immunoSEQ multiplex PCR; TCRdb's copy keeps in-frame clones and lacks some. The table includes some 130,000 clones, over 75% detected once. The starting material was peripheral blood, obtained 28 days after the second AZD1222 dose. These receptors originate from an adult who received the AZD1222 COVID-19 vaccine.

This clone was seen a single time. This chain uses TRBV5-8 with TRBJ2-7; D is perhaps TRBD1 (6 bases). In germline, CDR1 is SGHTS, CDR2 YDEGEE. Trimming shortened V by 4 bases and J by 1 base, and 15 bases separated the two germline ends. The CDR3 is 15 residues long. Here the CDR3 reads CASSRGGGASYEQYF. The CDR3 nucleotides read TGTGCCAGCAGCCGGGGTGGGGGCGCGTCCTACGAGCAGTACTTC.

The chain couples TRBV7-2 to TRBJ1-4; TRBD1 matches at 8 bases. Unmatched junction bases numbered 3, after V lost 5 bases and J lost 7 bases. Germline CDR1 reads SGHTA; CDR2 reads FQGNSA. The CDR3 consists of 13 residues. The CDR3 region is CASSAGQAEKLFF. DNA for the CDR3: TGTGCCAGCAGCGCGGGACAGGCTGAAAAACTGTTTTTT.

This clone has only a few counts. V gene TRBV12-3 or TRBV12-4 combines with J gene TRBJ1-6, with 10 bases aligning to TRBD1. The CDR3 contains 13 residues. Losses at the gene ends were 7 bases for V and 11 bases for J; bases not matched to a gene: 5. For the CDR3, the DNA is TGTGCCAGCAAGGGACAGGGGACACCACCCCTCCACTTT. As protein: CASKGQGTPPLHF.

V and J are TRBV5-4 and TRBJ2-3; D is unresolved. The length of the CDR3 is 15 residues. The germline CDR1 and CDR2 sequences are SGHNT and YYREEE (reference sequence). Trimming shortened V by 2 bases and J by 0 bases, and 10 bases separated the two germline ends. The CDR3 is CASSLSTSSTDTQYF. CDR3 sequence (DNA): TGTGCCAGCAGCTTATCAACATCTAGCACAGATACGCAGTATTTT.

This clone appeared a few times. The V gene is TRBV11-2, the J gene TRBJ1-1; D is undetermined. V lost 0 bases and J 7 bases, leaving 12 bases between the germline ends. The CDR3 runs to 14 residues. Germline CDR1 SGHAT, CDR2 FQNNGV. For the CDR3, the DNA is TGTGCCAGCAGCTTAGATGGACCCGGGCGTGAAGCTTTCTTT. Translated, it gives CASSLDGPGREAFF. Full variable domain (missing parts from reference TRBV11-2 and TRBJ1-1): EAGVAQSPRYKIIEKRQSVAFWCNPISGHATLYWYQQILGQGPKLLIQFQNNGVVDDSQLPKDRFSAERLKGVDSTLKIQPAKLEDSAVYLCASSLDGPGREAFFGQGTRLTVV.

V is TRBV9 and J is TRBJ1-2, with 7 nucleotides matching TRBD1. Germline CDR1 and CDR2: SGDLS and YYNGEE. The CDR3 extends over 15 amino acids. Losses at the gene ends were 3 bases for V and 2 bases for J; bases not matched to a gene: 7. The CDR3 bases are TGTGCCAGCAGCGCGGGGGACAGCATGAACTATGGCTACACCTTC. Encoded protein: CASSAGDSMNYGYTF.

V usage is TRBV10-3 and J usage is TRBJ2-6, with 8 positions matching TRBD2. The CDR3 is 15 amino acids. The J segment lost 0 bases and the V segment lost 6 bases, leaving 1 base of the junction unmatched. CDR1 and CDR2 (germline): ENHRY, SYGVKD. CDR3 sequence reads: CAISGGDSGANVLTF. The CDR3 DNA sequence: TGTGCCATCAGCGGGGGGGACTCTGGGGCCAACGTCCTGACTTTC.

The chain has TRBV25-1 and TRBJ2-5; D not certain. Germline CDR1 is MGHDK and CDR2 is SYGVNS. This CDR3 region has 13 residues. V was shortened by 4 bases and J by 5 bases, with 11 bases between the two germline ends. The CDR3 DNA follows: TGTGCCAGCAGTGTTCTTGATTTGGAGACCCAGTACTTC. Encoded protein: CASSVLDLETQYF.

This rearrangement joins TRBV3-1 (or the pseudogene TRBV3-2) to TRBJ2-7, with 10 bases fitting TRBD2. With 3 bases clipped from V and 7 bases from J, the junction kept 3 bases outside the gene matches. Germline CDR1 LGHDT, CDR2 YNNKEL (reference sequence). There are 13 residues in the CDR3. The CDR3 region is CASSQLAGEEQYF. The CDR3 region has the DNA TGTGCCAGCAGCCAGCTAGCGGGAGAGGAGCAGTACTTC.

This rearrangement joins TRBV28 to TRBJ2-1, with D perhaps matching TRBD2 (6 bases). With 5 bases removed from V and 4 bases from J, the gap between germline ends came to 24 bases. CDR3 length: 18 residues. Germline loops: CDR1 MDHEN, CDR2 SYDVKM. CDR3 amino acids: CASSINSWGGKPYNEQFF. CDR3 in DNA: TGTGCCAGCAGTATAAATAGTTGGGGAGGTAAACCGTACAATGAGCAGTTCTTC.

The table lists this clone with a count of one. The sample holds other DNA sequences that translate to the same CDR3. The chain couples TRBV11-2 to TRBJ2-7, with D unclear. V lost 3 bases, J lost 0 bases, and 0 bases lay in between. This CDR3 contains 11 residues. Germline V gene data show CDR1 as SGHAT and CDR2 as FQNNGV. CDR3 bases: TGTGCCAGCAGCTTCTCCTACGAGCAGTACTTC. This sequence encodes CASSFSYEQYF.

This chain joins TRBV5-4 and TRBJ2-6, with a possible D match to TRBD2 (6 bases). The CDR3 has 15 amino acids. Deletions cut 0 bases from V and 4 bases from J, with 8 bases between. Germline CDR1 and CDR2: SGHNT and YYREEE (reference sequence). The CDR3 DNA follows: TGTGCCAGCAGCTTGGTGGGAGGAGGGGCCAACGTCCTGACTTTC. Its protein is CASSLVGGGANVLTF.

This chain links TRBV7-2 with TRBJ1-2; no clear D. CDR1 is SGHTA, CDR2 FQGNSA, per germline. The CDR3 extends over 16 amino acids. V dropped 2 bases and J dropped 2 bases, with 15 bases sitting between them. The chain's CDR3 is CASSLSMQIRNYGYTF. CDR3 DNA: TGTGCCAGCAGCTTAAGTATGCAGATCAGAAACTATGGCTACACCTTC.

The CDR3 protein is CASSLGQGADGYTF. CDR3 DNA sequence: TGCGCCAGCAGCTTGGGACAGGGGGCCGATGGCTACACCTTC. V gene TRBV5-1 combines with J gene TRBJ1-2; the match to TRBD1 covers 10 bases. The CDR3 has 14 amino acids. After removal of 0 bases from V and 6 bases from J, the junction contained 2 bases not matched to a gene. CDR1 SGHRS and CDR2 YFSETQ come from the germline V gene.

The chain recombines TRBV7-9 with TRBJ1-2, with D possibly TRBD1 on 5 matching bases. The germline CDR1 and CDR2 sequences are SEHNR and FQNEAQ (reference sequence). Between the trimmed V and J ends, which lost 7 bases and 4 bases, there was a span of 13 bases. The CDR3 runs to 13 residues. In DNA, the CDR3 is TGTGCCAGCACTCCTCGGGGGATCTATGGCTACACCTTC. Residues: CASTPRGIYGYTF.

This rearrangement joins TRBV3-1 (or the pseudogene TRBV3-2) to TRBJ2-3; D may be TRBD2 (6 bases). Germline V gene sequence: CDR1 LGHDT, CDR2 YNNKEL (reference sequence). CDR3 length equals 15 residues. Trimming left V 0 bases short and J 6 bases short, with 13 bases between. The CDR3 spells CASSQEVGGPDTQYF. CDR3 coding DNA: TGTGCCAGCAGCCAAGAGGTAGGAGGGCCCGATACGCAGTATTTT.

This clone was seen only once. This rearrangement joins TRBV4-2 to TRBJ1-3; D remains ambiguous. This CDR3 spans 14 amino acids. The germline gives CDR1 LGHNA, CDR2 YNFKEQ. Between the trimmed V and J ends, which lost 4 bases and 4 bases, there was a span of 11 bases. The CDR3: CASSLAVTGNTIYF. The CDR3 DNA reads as TGTGCCAGCAGCCTCGCAGTTACCGGAAACACCATATATTTT.

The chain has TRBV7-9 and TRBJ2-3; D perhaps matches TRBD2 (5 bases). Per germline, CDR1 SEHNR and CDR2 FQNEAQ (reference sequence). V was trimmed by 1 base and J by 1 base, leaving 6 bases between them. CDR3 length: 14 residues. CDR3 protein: CASSLVGGTDTQYF. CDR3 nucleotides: TGTGCCAGCAGCTTAGTGGGAGGCACAGATACGCAGTATTTT. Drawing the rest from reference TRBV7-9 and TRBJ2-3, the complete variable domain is DTGVSQNPRHKITKRGQNVTFRCDPISEHNRLYWYRQTLGQGPEFLTYFQNEAQLEKSRLLSDRFSAERPKGSFSTLEIQRTEQGDSAMYLCASSLVGGTDTQYFGPGTRLTVL.

The CDR3: CAGAGTGHSQNTGELFF. The CDR3 region has the DNA TGTGCTGGGGCAGGGACAGGTCATTCCCAGAACACCGGGGAGCTGTTTTTT. V is TRBV21-1 and J is TRBJ2-2; the D call TRBD1 from the table was never checked on the DNA. TRBV21-1 is described as a pseudogene. The CDR3 length is 17 residues.